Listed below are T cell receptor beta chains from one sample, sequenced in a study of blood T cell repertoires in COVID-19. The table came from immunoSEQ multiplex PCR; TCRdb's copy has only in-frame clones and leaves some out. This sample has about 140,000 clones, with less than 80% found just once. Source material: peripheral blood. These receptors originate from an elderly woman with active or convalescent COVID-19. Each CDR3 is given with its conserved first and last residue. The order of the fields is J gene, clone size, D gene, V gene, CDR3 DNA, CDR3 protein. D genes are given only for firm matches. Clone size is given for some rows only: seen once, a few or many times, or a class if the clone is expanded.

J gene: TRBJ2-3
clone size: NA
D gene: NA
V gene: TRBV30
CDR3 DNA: TGTGCCTGGAGCTCAGGCCGGACAGATACGCAGTATTTT
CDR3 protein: CAWSSGRTDTQYF

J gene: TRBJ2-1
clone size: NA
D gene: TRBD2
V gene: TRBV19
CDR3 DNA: TGTGCCAGTAGTACCCTAAGCGGGGGGGCCGACGAGCAGTTCTTC
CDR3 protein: CASSTLSGGADEQFF

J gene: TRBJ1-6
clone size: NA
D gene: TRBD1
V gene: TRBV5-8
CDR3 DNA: TGTGCCAGCAGCTCCAGACAGGGATATAATTCACCCCTCCACTTT
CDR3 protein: CASSSRQGYNSPLHF

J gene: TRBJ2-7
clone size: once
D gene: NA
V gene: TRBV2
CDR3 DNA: TGTGCCAGCAGGCTCAACAGGGGGGGTTCCTACGAGCAGTACTTC
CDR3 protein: CASRLNRGGSYEQYF

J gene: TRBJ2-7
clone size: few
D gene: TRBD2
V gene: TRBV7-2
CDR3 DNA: TGTGCCAGCAGCGCCCAATCTAGCGGCGGCTACGAGCAGTACTTC
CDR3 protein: CASSAQSSGGYEQYF

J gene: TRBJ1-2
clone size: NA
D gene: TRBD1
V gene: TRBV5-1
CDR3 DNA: TGCGCCAGCAGCTTGGAGGGGACAGGTTCGAGGGGCTACACCTTC
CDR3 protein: CASSLEGTGSRGYTF

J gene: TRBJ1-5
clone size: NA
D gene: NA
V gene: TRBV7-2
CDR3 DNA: TGTGCCAGCAGCCCAGCGGGGGCGAGGAATCAGCCCCAGCATTTT
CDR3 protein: CASSPAGARNQPQHF

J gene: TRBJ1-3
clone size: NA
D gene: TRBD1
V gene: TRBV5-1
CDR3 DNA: TGCGCCAGCAGCTTGTTTGCACAGGGGGTTGGAAACACCATATATTTT
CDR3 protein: CASSLFAQGVGNTIYF

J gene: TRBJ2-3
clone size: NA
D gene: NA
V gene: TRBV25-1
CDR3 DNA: TGTGCCAGCAGTGAGCTAAACACAGATACGCAGTATTTT
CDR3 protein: CASSELNTDTQYF

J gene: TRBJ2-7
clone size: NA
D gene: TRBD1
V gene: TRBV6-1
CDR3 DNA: TGTGCCAGCAGTGAACGAGTCCGGGACAGGGGCCACGAGCAGTACTTC
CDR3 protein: CASSERVRDRGHEQYF

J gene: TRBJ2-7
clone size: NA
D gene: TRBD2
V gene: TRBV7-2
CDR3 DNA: TGTGCCAGCAGCTTAGCTTCGACTAGCGGGCTTTACGAGCAGTACTTC
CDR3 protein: CASSLASTSGLYEQYF

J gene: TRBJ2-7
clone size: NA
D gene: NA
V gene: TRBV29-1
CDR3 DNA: TGCAGCGTTGACTTTTCTGGGCAGGGCTCCTACGAGCAGTACTTC
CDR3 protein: CSVDFSGQGSYEQYF

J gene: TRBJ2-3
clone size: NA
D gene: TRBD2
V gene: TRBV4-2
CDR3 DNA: TGTGCCAGCAGCCAAGGGGTTGCCAGGGGGTTGGGGACTAGCGGTGACGATACGCAGTATTTT
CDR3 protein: CASSQGVARGLGTSGDDTQYF

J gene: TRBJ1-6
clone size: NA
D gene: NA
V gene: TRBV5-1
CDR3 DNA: TGCGCCAGCAGCTTGGTAGTTATGGGGCAGGGAAATTCACCCCTCCACTTT
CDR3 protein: CASSLVVMGQGNSPLHF

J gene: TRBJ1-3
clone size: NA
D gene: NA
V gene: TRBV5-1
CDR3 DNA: TGCGCCAGCAGCTTGGCCGGGGTGGACAGAGGAAACACCATATATTTT
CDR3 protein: CASSLAGVDRGNTIYF

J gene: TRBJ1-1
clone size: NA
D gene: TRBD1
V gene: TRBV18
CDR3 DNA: TGTGCCAGCTCCCAGGGACAGATGAACACTGAAGCTTTCTTT
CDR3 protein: CASSQGQMNTEAFF

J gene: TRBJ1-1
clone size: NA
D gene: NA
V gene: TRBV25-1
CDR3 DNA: TGTGCCAGCAGTATTAGGGGTCGGACTGAAGCTTTCTTT
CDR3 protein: CASSIRGRTEAFF

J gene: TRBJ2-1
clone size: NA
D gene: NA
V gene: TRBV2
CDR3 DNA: TGTGCCAGCAGTGAAATGGAGAATGAGCAGTTCTTC
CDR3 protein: CASSEMENEQFF

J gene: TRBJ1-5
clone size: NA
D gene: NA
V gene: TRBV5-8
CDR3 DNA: TGTGCCAGCAGCTTAGGACAGCATAGCAATCAGCCCCAGCATTTT
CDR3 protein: CASSLGQHSNQPQHF

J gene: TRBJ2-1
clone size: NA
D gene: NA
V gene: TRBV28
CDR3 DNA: TGTGCCAGCAGTACACAGGTGGACAATGAGCAGTTCTTC
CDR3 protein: CASSTQVDNEQFF

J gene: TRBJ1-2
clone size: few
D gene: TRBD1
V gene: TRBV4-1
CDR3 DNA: TGCGCCAGCAGCCAAGTGGGACAGGTGTCCTATGGCTACACCTTC
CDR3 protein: CASSQVGQVSYGYTF

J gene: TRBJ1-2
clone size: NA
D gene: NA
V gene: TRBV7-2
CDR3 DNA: TGTGCCAGCAGCCGCCTCCCCCTGGACACCTACACCTTC
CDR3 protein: CASSRLPLDTYTF

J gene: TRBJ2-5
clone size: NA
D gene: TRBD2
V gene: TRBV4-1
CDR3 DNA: TGCGCCAGCAGCCAAAGGACTAGCGGGGCAGAGACCCAGTACTTC
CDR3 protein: CASSQRTSGAETQYF

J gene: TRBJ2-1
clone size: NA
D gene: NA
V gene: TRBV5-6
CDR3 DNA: TGTGCCAGCAGCTTGGGGCGGGGCCCTCTCAGGGAGCAGTTCTTC
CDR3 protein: CASSLGRGPLREQFF

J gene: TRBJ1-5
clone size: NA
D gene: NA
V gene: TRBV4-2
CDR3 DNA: TGTGCCAGCAGCCAAGACGACATAAGTTGGGGGCAGGGCAATCAGCCCCAGCATTTT
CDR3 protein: CASSQDDISWGQGNQPQHF

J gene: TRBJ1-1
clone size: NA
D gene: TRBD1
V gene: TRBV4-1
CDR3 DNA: TGCGCCAGCAGCCTATTAGACAGGGATGTGACTGAAGCTTTCTTT
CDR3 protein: CASSLLDRDVTEAFF

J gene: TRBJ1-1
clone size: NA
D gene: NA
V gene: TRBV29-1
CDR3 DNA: TGCAGCGGAAGGAGTTCGGGTCCGACTTTCTTT
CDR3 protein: CSGRSSGPTFF

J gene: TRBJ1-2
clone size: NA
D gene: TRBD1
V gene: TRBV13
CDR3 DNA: TGTGCCAGCAGCCCCGGACAGGGAATAAGAACCTATGGCTACACCTTC
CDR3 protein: CASSPGQGIRTYGYTF

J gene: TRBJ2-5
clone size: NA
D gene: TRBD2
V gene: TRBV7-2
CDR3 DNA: TGTGCCCGGACTAGCTCATTCAAAATTGAGACCCAGTACTTC
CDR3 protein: CARTSSFKIETQYF

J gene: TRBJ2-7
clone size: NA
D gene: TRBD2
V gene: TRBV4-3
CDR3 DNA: TGCGCCAGCAGCCAAGATCCCTTAGCGGGGGACGAGCAGTACTTC
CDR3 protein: CASSQDPLAGDEQYF

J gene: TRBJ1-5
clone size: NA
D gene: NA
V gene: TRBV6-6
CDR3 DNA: TGTGCCAGCAGTTTCCACCCGGGAAGGGAGTATCAGCCCCAGCATTTT
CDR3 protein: CASSFHPGREYQPQHF

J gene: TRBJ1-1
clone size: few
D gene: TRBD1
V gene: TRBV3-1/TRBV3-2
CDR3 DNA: TGTGCCAGCAGCGCCGGGACAGGGGTTCACACTGAAGCTTTCTTT
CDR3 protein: CASSAGTGVHTEAFF